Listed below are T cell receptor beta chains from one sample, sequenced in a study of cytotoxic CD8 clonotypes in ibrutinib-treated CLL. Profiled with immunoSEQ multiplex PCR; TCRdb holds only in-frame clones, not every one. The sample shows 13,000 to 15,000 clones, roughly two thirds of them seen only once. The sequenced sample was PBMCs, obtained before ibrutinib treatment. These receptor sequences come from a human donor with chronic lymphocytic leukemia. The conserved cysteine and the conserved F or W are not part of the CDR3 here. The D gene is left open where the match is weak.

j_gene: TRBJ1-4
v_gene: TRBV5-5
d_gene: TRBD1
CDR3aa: ASSSAQGTNEKLF

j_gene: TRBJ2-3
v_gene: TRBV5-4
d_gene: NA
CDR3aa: ASSVNTDTQY

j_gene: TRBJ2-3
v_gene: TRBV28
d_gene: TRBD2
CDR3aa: ASTVAGGSDTQY

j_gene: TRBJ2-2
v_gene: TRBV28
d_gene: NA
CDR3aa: ASSLWGAGELF

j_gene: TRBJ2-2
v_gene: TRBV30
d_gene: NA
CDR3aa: AWGPGAWAGELF

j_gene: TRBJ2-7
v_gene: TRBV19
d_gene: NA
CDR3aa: ASSTPRDGYYEQY

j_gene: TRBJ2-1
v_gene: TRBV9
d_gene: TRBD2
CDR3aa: ASSPLAGDNNEQF

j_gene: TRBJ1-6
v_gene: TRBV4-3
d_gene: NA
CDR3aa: ASSQGRVAPLH

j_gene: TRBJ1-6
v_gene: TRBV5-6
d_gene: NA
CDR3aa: ASSFNSWATSPLH

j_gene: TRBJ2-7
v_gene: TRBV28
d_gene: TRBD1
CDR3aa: ASSTRWGQGAGNEQY

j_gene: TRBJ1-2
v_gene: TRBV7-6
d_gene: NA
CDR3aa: ASSLDGGSLIPVYGYT

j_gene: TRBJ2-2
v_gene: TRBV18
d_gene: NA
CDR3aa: ASSPWDGWNTGELF

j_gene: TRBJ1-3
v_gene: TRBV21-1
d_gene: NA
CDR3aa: ASSSPPGGQGASGNTIY

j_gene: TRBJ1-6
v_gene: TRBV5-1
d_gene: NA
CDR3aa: ASTPRGAGDSPLH

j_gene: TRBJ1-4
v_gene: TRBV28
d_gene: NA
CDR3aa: ASSLHGAETWEKLF